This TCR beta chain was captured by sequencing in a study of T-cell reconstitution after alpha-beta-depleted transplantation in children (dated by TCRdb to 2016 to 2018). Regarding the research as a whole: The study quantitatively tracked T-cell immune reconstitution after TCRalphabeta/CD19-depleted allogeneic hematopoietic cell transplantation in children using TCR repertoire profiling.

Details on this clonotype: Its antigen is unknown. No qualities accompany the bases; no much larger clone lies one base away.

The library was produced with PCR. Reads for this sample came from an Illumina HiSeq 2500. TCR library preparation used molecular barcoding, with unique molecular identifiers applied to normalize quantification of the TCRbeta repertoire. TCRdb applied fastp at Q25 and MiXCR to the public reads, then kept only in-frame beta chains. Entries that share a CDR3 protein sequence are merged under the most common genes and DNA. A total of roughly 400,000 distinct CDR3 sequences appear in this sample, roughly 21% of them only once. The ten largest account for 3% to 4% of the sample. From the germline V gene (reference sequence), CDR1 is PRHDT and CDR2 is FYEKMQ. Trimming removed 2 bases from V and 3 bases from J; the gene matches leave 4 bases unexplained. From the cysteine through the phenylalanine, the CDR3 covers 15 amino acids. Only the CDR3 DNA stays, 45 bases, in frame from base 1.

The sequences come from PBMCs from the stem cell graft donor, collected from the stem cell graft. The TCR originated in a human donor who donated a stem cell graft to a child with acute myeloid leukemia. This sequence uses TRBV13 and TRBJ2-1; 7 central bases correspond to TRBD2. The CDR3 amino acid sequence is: CASSLPGLNYNEQFF. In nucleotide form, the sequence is TGTGCCAGCAGCTTACCGGGACTAAACTACAATGAGCAGTTCTTC.